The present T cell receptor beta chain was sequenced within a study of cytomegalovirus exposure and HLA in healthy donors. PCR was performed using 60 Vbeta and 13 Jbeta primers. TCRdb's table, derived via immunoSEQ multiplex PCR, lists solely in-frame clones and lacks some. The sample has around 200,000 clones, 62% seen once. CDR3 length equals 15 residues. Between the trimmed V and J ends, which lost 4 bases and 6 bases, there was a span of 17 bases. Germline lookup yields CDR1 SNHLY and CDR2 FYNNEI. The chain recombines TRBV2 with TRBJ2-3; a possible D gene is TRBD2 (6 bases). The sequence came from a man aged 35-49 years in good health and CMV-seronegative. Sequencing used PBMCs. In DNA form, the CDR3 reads TGTGCCAGCAGTGTTACGGGAGTTGCTTCTGATACGCAGTATTTT. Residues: CASSVTGVASDTQYF. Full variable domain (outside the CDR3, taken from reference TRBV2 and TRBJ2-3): EPEVTQTPSHQVTQMGQEVILRCVPISNHLYFYWYRQILGQKVEFLVSFYNNEISEKSEIFDDQFSVERPDGSNFTLKIRSTKLEDSAMYFCASSVTGVASDTQYFGPGTRLTVL.